This TCR beta chain derives from a study of blood T cell repertoires in COVID-19. Study context: Acute-phase and convalescent COVID-19 samples originated in the United States, Italy and Spain. Sample material is recorded as cDNA or gDNA derived from T cells, B-cell-depleted T cells, or PBMCs.

Produced via immunoSEQ multiplex PCR; TCRdb's table is partial and in-frame only. The repertoire holds roughly 250,000 clones, with over 80% as singletons. Across 24 US areas, participants ranged in age from roughly 18 to 95 years. V gave up 2 bases and J gave up 8 bases; unmatched junction bases: 9. The CDR3 spans 15 residues. Germline values: CDR1 KGHSY, CDR2 FQNENV. The sequencing input was PBMCs or T cells enriched from blood (not recorded which). The sequence was collected from a woman in her twenties or thirties with acute COVID-19. This chain links TRBV16 with TRBJ2-1, with TRBD2 matching over 7 bases. Written as DNA, the CDR3 is TGTGCCAGCAGCCAAATTGGAGGAGGGAGGGATGAGCAGTTCTTC. Residues: CASSQIGGGRDEQFF.